This entry concerns a single T cell receptor (beta chain). Its specificity is unknown. The treatment: roughly 18 received Ad26.COV2.S at low or high dose, single or two shots; about 5 received placebo; per-sample allocation not given. Collection of samples fell on day 63 after the first vaccine or placebo injection. What was given as vaccine was an Ad26 vector encoding Wuhan-strain SARS-CoV-2 spike. The data were produced by immunoSEQ multiplex PCR, yet TCRdb's version contains in-frame clones alone and is incomplete. In the table there are approximately 360,000 clones, 83% of which are singletons. The data originate from a study of Ad26.COV2.S vaccination and SARS-CoV-2 variants. On the study more broadly: The authors gave Ad26.COV2.S intramuscularly, either once or twice 56 days apart. Whole-study results and caveats: Reports say spike-specific CD8+ and CD4+ T cell responses covered substantial breadth after vaccination.

There are 11 residues in the CDR3. Trimming took off 7 bases at V and 8 bases at J, with 11 bases between the two ends. Per the germline V gene, CDR1 is MGHDK and CDR2 is SYGVNS. This sequence originates from a person aged 18-60 years who received the Ad26.COV2.S COVID-19 vaccine or a placebo. This sample comprised peripheral blood, obtained in a trial of Ad26.COV2.S vaccine versus placebo. The chain uses TRBV25-1 and TRBJ1-1, with D uncertain. The CDR3 region has the DNA TGTGCCAGCATGGGCATTTCCGAAGCTTTCTTT. It translates to CASMGISEAFF.